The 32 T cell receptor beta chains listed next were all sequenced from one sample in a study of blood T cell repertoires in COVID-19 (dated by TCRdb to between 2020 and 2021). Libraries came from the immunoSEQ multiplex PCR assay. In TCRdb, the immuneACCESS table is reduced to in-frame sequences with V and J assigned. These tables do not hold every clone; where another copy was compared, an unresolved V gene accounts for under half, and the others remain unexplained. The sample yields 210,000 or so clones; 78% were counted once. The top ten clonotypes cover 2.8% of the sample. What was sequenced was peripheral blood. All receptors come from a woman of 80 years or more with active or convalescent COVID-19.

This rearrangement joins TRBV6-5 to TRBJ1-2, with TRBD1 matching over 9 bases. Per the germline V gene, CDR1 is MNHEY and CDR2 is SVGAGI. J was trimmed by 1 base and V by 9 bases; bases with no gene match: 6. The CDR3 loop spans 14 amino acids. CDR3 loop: CASAGTGSNYGYTF. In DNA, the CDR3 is TGTGCCAGTGCCGGGACAGGGAGTAACTATGGCTACACCTTC.

CDR3 in DNA: TGCGCCAGCAGCCTTTTTCCGGGACTAGGACCTCTCGAGCAGTACTTC. Translated: CASSLFPGLGPLEQYF. This chain uses TRBV5-1 with TRBJ2-7; 8 positions match TRBD2. The CDR3 consists of 16 residues. The germline gives CDR1 SGHRS, CDR2 YFSETQ. V lost 4 bases and J lost 6; bases outside the gene matches: 15.

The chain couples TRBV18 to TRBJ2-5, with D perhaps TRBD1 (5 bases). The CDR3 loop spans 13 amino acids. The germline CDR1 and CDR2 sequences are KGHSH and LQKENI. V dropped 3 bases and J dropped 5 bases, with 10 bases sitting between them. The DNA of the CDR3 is TGTGCCAGCTCACCCGACAGACCGGAGACCCAGTACTTC. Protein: CASSPDRPETQYF.

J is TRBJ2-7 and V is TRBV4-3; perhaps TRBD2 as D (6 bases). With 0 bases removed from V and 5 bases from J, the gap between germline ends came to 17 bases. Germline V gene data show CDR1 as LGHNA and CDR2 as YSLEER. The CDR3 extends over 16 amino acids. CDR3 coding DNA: TGCGCCAGCAGCCAAGATTTTGGAGGGGCGGGGAACGAGCAGTACTTC. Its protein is CASSQDFGGAGNEQYF.

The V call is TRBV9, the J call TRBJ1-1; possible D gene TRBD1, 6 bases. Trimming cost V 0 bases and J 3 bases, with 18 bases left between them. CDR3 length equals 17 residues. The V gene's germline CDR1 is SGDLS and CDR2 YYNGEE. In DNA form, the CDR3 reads TGTGCCAGCAGCGTAGGGCCTCTGGGGGCGCGGGACACTGAAGCTTTCTTT. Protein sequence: CASSVGPLGARDTEAFF.

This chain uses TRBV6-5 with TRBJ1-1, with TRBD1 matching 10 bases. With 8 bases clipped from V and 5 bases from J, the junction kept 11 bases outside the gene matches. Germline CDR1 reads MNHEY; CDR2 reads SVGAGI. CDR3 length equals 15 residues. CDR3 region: CASRVPGTGVTEAFF. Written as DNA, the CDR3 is TGTGCCAGCCGCGTGCCGGGGACAGGGGTTACTGAAGCTTTCTTT.

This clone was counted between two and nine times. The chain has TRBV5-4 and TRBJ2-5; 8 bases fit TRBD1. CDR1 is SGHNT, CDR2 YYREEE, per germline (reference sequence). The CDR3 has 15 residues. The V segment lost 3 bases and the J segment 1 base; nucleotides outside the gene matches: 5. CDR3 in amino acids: CASSYTGTGQETQYF. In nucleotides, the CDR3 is TGTGCCAGCAGCTACACCGGGACAGGCCAAGAGACCCAGTACTTC.

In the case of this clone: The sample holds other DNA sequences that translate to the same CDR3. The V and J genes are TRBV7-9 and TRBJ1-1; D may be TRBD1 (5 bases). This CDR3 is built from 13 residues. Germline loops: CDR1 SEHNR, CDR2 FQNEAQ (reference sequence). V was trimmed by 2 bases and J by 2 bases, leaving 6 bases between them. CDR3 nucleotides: TGTGCCAGCAGCTTACAGGGTAACACTGAAGCTTTCTTT. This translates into CASSLQGNTEAFF.

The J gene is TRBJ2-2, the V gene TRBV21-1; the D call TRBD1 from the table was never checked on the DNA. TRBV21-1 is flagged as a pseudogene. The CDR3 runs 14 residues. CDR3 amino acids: CASSSDRSGGELFF. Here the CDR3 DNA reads TGTGCCAGCAGCAGCGACAGGTCTGGCGGGGAGCTGTTTTTT.

CDR3 coding DNA: TGTGCCAGCAGCAGCTTCCGGGACAGGGCGTCACCCCTCCACTTT. Translated, it gives CASSSFRDRASPLHF. The chain uses TRBV5-6 and TRBJ1-6; 9 nucleotides align to TRBD1. V gave up 4 bases and J gave up 10 bases; unmatched junction bases: 9. The CDR3 runs to 15 residues. Per germline, CDR1 SGHDT and CDR2 YYEEEE.

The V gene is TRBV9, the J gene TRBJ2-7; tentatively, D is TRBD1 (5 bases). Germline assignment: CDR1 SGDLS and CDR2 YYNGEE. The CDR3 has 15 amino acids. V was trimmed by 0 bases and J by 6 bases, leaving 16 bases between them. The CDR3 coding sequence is TGTGCCAGCAGCGTAGAGGCAGGGTCTCTAGGCGAGCAGTACTTC. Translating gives CASSVEAGSLGEQYF. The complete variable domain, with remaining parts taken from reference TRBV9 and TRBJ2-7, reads DSGVTQTPKHLITATGQRVTLRCSPRSGDLSVYWYQQSLDQGLQFLIQYYNGEERAKGNILERFSAQQFPDLHSELNLSSLELGDSALYFCASSVEAGSLGEQYFGPGTRLTVT.

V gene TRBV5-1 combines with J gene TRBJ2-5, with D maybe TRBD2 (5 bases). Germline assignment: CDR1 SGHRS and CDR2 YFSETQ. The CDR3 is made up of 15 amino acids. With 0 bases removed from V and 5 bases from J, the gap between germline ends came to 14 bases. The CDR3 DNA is TGCGCCAGCAGCTTGGCATCGACGGGGTATGAGACCCAGTACTTC. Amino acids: CASSLASTGYETQYF.

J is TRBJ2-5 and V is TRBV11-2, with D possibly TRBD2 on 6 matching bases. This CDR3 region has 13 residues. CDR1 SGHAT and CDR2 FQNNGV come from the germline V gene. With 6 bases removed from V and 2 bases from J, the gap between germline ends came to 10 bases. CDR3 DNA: TGTGCCAGCAGGCGGGATCTGCAAGAGACCCAGTACTTC. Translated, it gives CASRRDLQETQYF.

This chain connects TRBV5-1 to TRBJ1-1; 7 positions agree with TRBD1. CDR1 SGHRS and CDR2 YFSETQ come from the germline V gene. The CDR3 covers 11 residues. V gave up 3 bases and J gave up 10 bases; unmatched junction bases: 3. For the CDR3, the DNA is TGCGCCAGCAGCTCACAGGGGATAGCTTTCTTT. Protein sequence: CASSSQGIAFF.

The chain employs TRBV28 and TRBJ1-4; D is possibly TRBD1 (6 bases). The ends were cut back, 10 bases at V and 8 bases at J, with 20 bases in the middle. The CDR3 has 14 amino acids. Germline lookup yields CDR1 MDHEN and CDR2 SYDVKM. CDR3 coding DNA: TGTGCCACTTACGACAGGTGGGGAATCGAAAAACTGTTTTTT. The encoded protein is CATYDRWGIEKLFF.

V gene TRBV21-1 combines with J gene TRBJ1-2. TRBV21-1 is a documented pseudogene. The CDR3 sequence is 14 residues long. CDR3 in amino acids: CASSHTPYPKGYTF. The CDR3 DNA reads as TGTGCCAGCAGTCATACTCCCTATCCTAAGGGCTACACCTTC.

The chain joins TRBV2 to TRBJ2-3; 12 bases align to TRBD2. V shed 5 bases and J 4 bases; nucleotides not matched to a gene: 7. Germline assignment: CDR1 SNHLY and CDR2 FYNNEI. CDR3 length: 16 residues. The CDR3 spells CASSIRPSGGADTQYF. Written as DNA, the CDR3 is TGTGCCAGCAGTATCCGGCCTAGCGGGGGGGCAGATACGCAGTATTTT.

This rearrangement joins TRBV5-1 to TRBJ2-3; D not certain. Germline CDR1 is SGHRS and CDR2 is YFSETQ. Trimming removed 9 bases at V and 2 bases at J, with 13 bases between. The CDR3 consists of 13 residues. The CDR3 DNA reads TGCGCCACCGCAGACGGGTTCACAGATACGCAGTATTTT. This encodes CATADGFTDTQYF.

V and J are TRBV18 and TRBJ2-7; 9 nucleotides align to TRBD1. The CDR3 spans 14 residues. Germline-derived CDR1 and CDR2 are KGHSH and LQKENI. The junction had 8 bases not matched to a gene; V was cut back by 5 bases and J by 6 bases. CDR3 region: CASSTRDRALEQYF. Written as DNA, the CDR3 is TGTGCCAGCTCAACCCGGGACAGGGCCCTCGAGCAGTACTTC.

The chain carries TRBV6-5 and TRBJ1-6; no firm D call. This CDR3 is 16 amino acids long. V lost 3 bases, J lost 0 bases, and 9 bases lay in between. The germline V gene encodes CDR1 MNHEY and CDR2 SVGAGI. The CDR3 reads CASSYGGSSYNSPLHF. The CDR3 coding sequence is TGTGCCAGCAGTTATGGAGGGAGCTCCTATAATTCACCCCTCCACTTT.

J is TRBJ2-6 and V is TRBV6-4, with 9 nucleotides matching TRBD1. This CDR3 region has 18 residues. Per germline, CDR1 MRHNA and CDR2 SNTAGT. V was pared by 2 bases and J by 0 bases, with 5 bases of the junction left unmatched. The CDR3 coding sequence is TGTGCCAGCAGTGACGCCGGGACAGGGCGCTCTGGGGCCAACGTCCTGACTTTC. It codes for CASSDAGTGRSGANVLTF.

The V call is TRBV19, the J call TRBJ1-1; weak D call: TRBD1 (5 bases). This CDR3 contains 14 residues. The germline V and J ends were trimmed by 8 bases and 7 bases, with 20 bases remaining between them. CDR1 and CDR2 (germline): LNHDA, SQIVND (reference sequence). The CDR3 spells CASGAEQGVGEAFF. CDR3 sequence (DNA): TGTGCCAGTGGGGCGGAGCAGGGCGTCGGTGAAGCTTTCTTT.

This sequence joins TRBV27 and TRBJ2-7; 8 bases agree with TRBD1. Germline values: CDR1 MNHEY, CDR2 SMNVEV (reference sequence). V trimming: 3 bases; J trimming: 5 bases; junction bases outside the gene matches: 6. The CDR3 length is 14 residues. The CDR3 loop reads CASSFGQGANEQYF. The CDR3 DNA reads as TGTGCCAGCAGTTTTGGCCAGGGGGCGAACGAGCAGTACTTC.

CDR3 sequence reads: CASSQTGGVAQPQHF. Written as DNA, the CDR3 is TGTGCCAGCAGTCAGACAGGGGGGGTCGCTCAGCCCCAGCATTTT. The chain joins TRBV3-1 (or the pseudogene TRBV3-2) to TRBJ1-5, with TRBD1 matching over 9 bases. The junction had 9 bases not matched to a gene; V was cut back by 6 bases and J by 6 bases. CDR1 is LGHDT, CDR2 YNNKEL, per germline (reference sequence). The CDR3 is made up of 15 amino acids.

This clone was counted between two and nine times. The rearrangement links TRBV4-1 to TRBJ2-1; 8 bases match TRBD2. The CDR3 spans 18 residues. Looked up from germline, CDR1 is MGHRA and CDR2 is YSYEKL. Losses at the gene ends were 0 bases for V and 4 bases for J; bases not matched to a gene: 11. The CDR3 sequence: CASSQDGSRGGGYNEQFF. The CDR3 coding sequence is TGCGCCAGCAGCCAAGATGGGTCCAGAGGCGGGGGGTACAATGAGCAGTTCTTC.

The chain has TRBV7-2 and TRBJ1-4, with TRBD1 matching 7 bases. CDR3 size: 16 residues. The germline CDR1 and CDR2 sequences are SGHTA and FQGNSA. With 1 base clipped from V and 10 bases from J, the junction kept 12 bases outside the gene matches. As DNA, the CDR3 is TGTGCCAGCAGCTTAGGACAGGGTCAAGGAGTTCCAAAACTGTTTTTT. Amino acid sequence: CASSLGQGQGVPKLFF.

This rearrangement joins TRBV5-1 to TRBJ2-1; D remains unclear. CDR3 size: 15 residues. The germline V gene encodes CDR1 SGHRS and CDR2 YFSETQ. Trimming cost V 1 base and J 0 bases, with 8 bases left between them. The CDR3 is CASSLPVSSYNEQFF. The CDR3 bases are TGCGCCAGCAGCTTGCCGGTGAGCTCCTACAATGAGCAGTTCTTC.

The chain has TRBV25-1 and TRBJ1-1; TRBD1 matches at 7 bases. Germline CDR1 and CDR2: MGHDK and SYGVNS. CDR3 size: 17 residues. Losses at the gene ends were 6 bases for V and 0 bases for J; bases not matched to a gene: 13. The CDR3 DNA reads TGTGCCAGCAGGCCCCCCCCGGGACAGAGTATGAACACTGAAGCTTTCTTT. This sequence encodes CASRPPPGQSMNTEAFF.

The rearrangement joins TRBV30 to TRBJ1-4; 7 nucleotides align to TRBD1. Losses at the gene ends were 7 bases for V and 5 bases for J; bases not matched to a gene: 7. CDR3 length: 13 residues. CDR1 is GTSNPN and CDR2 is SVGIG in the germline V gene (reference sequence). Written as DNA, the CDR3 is TGTGCCTTCGGACAGGCAGCAAATGAAAAACTGTTTTTT. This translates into CAFGQAANEKLFF. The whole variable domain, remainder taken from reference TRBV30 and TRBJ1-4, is SQTIHQWPATLVQPVGSPLSLECTVEGTSNPNLYWYRQAAGRGLQLLFYSVGIGQISSEVPQNLSASRPQDRQFILSSKKLLLSDSGFYLCAFGQAANEKLFFGSGTQLSVL.

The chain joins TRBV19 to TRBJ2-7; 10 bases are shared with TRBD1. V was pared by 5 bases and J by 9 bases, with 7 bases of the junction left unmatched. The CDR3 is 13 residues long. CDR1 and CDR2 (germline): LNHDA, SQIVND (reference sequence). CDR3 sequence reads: CASSPGQGLWQYF. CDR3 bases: TGTGCCAGTAGTCCGGGACAGGGGTTGTGGCAGTACTTC. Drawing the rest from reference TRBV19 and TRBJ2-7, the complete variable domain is DGGITQSPKYLFRKEGQNVTLSCEQNLNHDAMYWYRQDPGQGLRLIYYSQIVNDFQKGDIAEGYSVSREKKESFPLTVTSAQKNPTAFYLCASSPGQGLWQYFGPGTRLTVT.

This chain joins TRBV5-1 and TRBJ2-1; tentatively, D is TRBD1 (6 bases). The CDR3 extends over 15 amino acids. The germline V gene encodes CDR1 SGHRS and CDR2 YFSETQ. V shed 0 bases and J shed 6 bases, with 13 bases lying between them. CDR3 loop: CASSLVATGPNEQFF. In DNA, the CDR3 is TGCGCCAGCAGCTTGGTAGCGACAGGACCCAATGAGCAGTTCTTC.

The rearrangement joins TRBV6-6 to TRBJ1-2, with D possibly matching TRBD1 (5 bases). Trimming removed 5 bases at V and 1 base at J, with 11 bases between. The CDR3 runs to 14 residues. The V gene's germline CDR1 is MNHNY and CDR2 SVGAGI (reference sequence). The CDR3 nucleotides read TGTGCCAGCAGTGCCCGACAGATTAACTATGGCTACACCTTC. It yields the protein CASSARQINYGYTF.